The 3 T cell receptor beta chains listed next were all sequenced from one sample in a study of blood T cell repertoires in COVID-19. Here immunoSEQ multiplex PCR was the method, and the copy in TCRdb shows in-frame clones only, minus some. Of 380,000 or so clones listed, roughly nine tenths are singletons. The sample taken for sequencing was peripheral blood. Every receptor here comes from a man between 35 and 55 years old with acute or convalescent COVID-19.

V usage is TRBV12-3 or TRBV12-4 and J usage is TRBJ1-2; D perhaps matches TRBD1 (6 bases). CDR3 length: 11 residues. V dropped 5 bases and J dropped 9 bases, with 10 bases sitting between them. The CDR3 protein is CASSNTGSYTF. The CDR3 DNA reads TGTGCCAGCAGTAACACAGGGAGCTACACCTTC.

The chain carries TRBV12-3 or TRBV12-4 and TRBJ2-4; 7 bases line up with TRBD2. V dropped 2 bases and J dropped 10; count of bases not matched to a gene: 5. The CDR3 contains 13 residues. The CDR3 nucleotides are TGTGCCAGCAGTTTATCGCTAGCGGCTATTCAGTACTTC. Translation: CASSLSLAAIQYF.

The gene calls are TRBV6-5 and TRBJ2-5; 7 bases are a match to TRBD1. Germline lookup yields CDR1 MNHEY and CDR2 SVGAGI. This CDR3 is built from 16 residues. V lost 2 bases to trimming and J lost 2 bases; unmatched junction nucleotides: 8. The CDR3 coding sequence is TGTGCCAGCAGTTACAGACCTACAGGGGTTCAAGAGACCCAGTACTTC. Its translation: CASSYRPTGVQETQYF.